The 8 T cell receptor beta chains presented below share a single source sample, sequenced in a study of CD8+CD57+ T cells in acquired aplastic anemia. Genomic DNA provided the template from which TCR beta VDJ and CDR3 profiles were obtained. TCRdb itself ran the reads through MiXCR, one entry per CDR3 protein. The sample contains about 71,000 distinct CDR3 sequences, 54% of which appear only once. The specimen was sorted CD4+, CD8+, or CD8+CD57+ T cells (not recorded which) from PBMCs. These receptors came from a human donor in good health, serving as a control.

The CDR3 region has the DNA TGCAGCGTTGACTCGGGAGAAAAACTGTTTTTT. Translated: CSVDSGEKLFF. The V gene is TRBV29-1, the J gene TRBJ1-4, with D unclear. V lost 3 bases, J lost 8 bases, and 7 bases lay in between. The germline gives CDR1 SQVTM, CDR2 ANQGSEA. The CDR3 is 11 amino acids.

This chain links TRBV10-3 with TRBJ2-7; the D gene is possibly TRBD1 (7 bases). V shed 4 bases and J shed 0 bases, with 10 bases lying between them. CDR3 length: 14 residues. The germline V gene encodes CDR1 ENHRY and CDR2 SYGVKD. The CDR3 sequence is CAISGGTVSYEQYF. The CDR3 DNA sequence: TGTGCCATCAGTGGCGGGACAGTCTCCTACGAGCAGTACTTC.

The V gene is TRBV7-9, the J gene TRBJ1-1; tentative D call: TRBD1 (5 bases). V lost 5 bases to trimming and J lost 5 bases, with 12 bases between them. The CDR3 has 13 amino acids. In germline, CDR1 is SEHNR, CDR2 FQNEAQ (reference sequence). The CDR3 sequence is CASSLSGRTEAFF. CDR3 nucleotide sequence: TGTGCCAGCAGCCTATCGGGGCGGACTGAAGCTTTCTTT.

This clonotype was observed at least ten times. The chain joins TRBV19 to TRBJ1-2; TRBD1 agrees at 8 bases. The CDR3 length is 16 residues. V dropped 7 bases and J dropped 2; count of bases not matched to a gene: 12. Germline V gene sequence: CDR1 LNHDA, CDR2 SQIVND (reference sequence). The CDR3 here is CASTSDREILNYGYTF. The CDR3 nucleotides read TGTGCCAGTACGTCGGACAGGGAAATCCTAAACTATGGCTACACCTTC.

The chain employs TRBV7-2 and TRBJ1-6; unclear D gene. The CDR3 consists of 13 residues. The V gene lost 0 bases and the J gene lost 10 bases, with 7 bases spanning the gap. Germline CDR1 and CDR2: SGHTA and FQGNSA. The CDR3 DNA follows: TGTGCCAGCAGCTTAGCCTTTGTCTCACCCCTCCACTTT. Protein: CASSLAFVSPLHF.

The CDR3 nucleotides are TGTGCCAGCAGCTTAGGGGCTAGCGGGAGGGTAAAAGAGACCCAGTACTTC. This gives the protein CASSLGASGRVKETQYF. The chain is built from TRBV7-2 and TRBJ2-5, with 12 bases fitting TRBD2. The germline V gene has CDR1 SGHTA and CDR2 FQGNSA. Trimming took 1 base from V and 3 from J; bases not matched to a gene: 6. CDR3 length equals 17 residues.

With respect to this clonotype: The junction differs from germline at one of its ends, possibly a read error. CDR3 DNA: TGTGCCACCAGTCAGGTGTCTACGCGTACGCAGTATTTC. The encoded protein is CATSQVSTRTQYF. The chain combines TRBV24-1 with TRBJ2-3; D unclear. The CDR3 runs to 13 residues. Germline CDR1 is KGHDR and CDR2 is SFDVKD.

This clonotype has only a few counts. The V gene is TRBV2, the J gene TRBJ2-2, with TRBD1 matching over 7 bases. V shed 9 bases and J 6 bases; nucleotides not matched to a gene: 4. The germline V gene has CDR1 SNHLY and CDR2 FYNNEI. This CDR3 spans 12 amino acids. The CDR3 spells CASKTGPGELFF. The CDR3 DNA follows: TGTGCCAGTAAGACAGGGCCCGGGGAGCTGTTTTTT.